These 21 T cell receptor beta chains share one sample of origin, sequenced in a study of T cell responses to AZD1222 COVID-19 vaccine. The repertoire was sequenced with immunoSEQ multiplex PCR; TCRdb's copy has only in-frame clones and lacks some. The sample holds 130,000 or so clones, around 94% seen once. The sample in question was peripheral blood, obtained on day 0 of AZD1222 vaccination. These receptors came from an adult in good health.

J is TRBJ2-3 and V is TRBV6-2 or TRBV6-3, with 7 bases identical to TRBD2. Germline CDR1 and CDR2: MNHEY and SVGEGT. With V trimmed by 5 bases and J by 2 bases, 4 bases remained unmatched. The length of the CDR3 is 14 residues. The CDR3 coding sequence is TGTGCCAGCAGTCTGAGCGGGAACACAGATACGCAGTATTTT. Residues: CASSLSGNTDTQYF.

The V gene is TRBV19, the J gene TRBJ2-6; possible D gene TRBD1, 6 bases. The V end was cut by 4 bases, the J end by 4 bases, with 11 bases between. The CDR3 consists of 15 residues. Germline CDR1 is LNHDA and CDR2 is SQIVND (reference sequence). The CDR3 DNA follows: TGTGCCAGTAGTAGAGGGGGTACCGGGGCCAACGTCCTGACTTTC. The encoded protein is CASSRGGTGANVLTF.

Note on this clone: At one of its ends the junction is not consistent with the germline gene, which may arise from a read error. The chain has TRBV12-3 or TRBV12-4 and TRBJ1-2; D might be TRBD1 (5 bases). The length of the CDR3 is 11 residues. The CDR3 region has the DNA TGTGCCAGCAGTTTGGGGGGACCCATGAAATTC. This codes for CASSLGGPMKF.

The chain employs TRBV15 and TRBJ2-1; weak D call: TRBD1 (6 bases). CDR1 and CDR2 (germline): LNHNV, YYDKDF (reference sequence). This CDR3 has 20 residues. Trimming left V 0 bases short and J 2 bases short, with 23 bases between. DNA for the CDR3: TGTGCCACCAGCAGAGATTTGTTGGGACATACTTACCTCCCCTACAATGAGCAGTTCTTC. Its translation is CATSRDLLGHTYLPYNEQFF.

This clone was seen only once. The chain carries TRBV25-1 and TRBJ1-6, with D perhaps matching TRBD1 (6 bases). CDR1 is MGHDK, CDR2 SYGVNS, per germline. V gave up 0 bases and J gave up 6 bases, with 9 bases separating them. The CDR3 extends over 15 amino acids. This CDR3 is CASSEYRRGNSPLHF. In DNA, the CDR3 is TGTGCCAGCAGTGAATATCGCAGGGGTAATTCACCCCTCCACTTT.

The gene calls are TRBV12-3 or TRBV12-4 and TRBJ1-6; D unclear. This CDR3 is built from 12 residues. The germline V and J ends were trimmed by 7 bases and 14 bases, with 15 bases remaining between them. CDR3 protein: CASTREREALHF. DNA of the CDR3: TGTGCCAGCACCCGGGAGCGGGAAGCCCTCCACTTT.

This rearrangement joins TRBV2 to TRBJ1-1, with 9 bases lining up with TRBD1. Germline loops: CDR1 SNHLY, CDR2 FYNNEI. J lost 2 bases, V lost 3 bases, and 7 bases had no gene match. This CDR3 comprises 16 residues. As DNA, the CDR3 is TGTGCCAGCAGTGACCGGGACAGGGTTCTTAACACTGAAGCTTTCTTT. Amino acid sequence: CASSDRDRVLNTEAFF.

This chain links TRBV6-1 with TRBJ2-7, with D hard to call. V was pared by 1 base and J by 9 bases, with 4 bases between. The CDR3 consists of 10 residues. Germline CDR1 is MNHNS and CDR2 is SASEGT. The CDR3 sequence is CASSEGLQYF. The CDR3 region has the DNA TGTGCCAGCAGTGAAGGTTTGCAGTACTTC.

This chain links TRBV6-2 or TRBV6-3 with TRBJ2-5; D uncertain. CDR1 MNHEY and CDR2 SVGEGT come from the germline V gene. The V and J ends lost 2 bases and 5 bases respectively, with 9 bases between them. CDR3 length: 13 residues. CDR3 loop: CASSYPLGETQYF. CDR3 coding DNA: TGTGCCAGCAGTTACCCCCTGGGGGAGACCCAGTACTTC.

Only one count was recorded for this clone. CDR3 DNA: TGTGCCAGCAGTCCCGGGACTTTCTACAATGAGCAGTTCTTC. Translated: CASSPGTFYNEQFF. The chain employs TRBV27 and TRBJ2-1; a weak D match, TRBD2 (6 bases). Trimming removed 5 bases from V and 3 bases from J, with 11 bases in between. The CDR3 extends over 14 amino acids. Germline V gene lookup returns CDR1 MNHEY and CDR2 SMNVEV (reference sequence).

The chain recombines TRBV28 with TRBJ1-1; D is ambiguous. V dropped 5 bases and J dropped 1 base, with 8 bases sitting between them. The CDR3 extends over 13 amino acids. Germline V gene data show CDR1 as MDHEN and CDR2 as SYDVKM. CDR3 coding DNA: TGTGCCAGCAGTACGACGGAGAACACTGAAGCTTTCTTT. Amino acid sequence: CASSTTENTEAFF.

The chain uses TRBV2 and TRBJ2-1; 7 bases map to TRBD2. Germline CDR1 is SNHLY and CDR2 is FYNNEI. The CDR3 runs 14 residues. V shed 8 bases, J shed 1 base, and the junction held 5 bases outside the gene matches. CDR3 sequence (DNA): TGTGCCAGCTCCGGGGGGATTTCCTACAATGAGCAGTTCTTC. Translating gives CASSGGISYNEQFF. Variable domain in full (rest from reference TRBV2 and TRBJ2-1): EPEVTQTPSHQVTQMGQEVILRCVPISNHLYFYWYRQILGQKVEFLVSFYNNEISEKSEIFDDQFSVERPDGSNFTLKIRSTKLEDSAMYFCASSGGISYNEQFFGPGTRLTVL.

The V call is TRBV27, the J call TRBJ2-3; 7 bases agree with TRBD1. The length of the CDR3 is 15 residues. V was pared by 5 bases and J by 2 bases, with 7 bases of the junction left unmatched. Germline CDR1 is MNHEY and CDR2 is SMNVEV (reference sequence). The chain's CDR3 is CASSTRGTNTDTQYF. CDR3 DNA sequence: TGTGCCAGCAGTACCAGGGGGACCAACACAGATACGCAGTATTTT.

J is TRBJ1-2 and V is TRBV30; D is ambiguous. Germline lookup yields CDR1 GTSNPN and CDR2 SVGIG (reference sequence). This CDR3 has 15 amino acids. V was trimmed by 0 bases and J by 0 bases, leaving 11 bases between them. The CDR3: CAWSVGFFSNYGYTF. CDR3 in DNA: TGTGCCTGGAGTGTCGGATTTTTCTCTAACTATGGCTACACCTTC.

The V call is TRBV7-9, the J call TRBJ2-1; tentatively, D is TRBD1 (5 bases). The CDR3 is 15 amino acids. Deletions cut 3 bases from V and 2 bases from J, with 11 bases between. Germline CDR1 and CDR2: SEHNR and FQNEAQ (reference sequence). CDR3 protein: CASSFRQNTYNEQFF. The CDR3 nucleotides read TGTGCCAGCAGCTTTAGACAGAACACCTACAATGAGCAGTTCTTC.

The V and J genes are TRBV5-8 and TRBJ2-1, with D unclear. The CDR3 extends over 12 amino acids. The ends were cut back, 1 base at V and 16 bases at J, with 15 bases in the middle. Germline V gives CDR1 SGHTS, CDR2 YDEGEE. CDR3 nucleotide sequence: TGTGCCAGCAGCTTGAGGGTAGCCAGTTACTTCTTC. Amino acids: CASSLRVASYFF.

V gene TRBV30 combines with J gene TRBJ1-1, with 8 bases aligning to TRBD1. V lost 4 bases and J lost 0; bases outside the gene matches: 4. The CDR3 is made up of 14 amino acids. Germline V lookup: CDR1 GTSNPN, CDR2 SVGIG (reference sequence). CDR3 in DNA: TGTGCCTGGACACGGACAGGGATGAACACTGAAGCTTTCTTT. It encodes CAWTRTGMNTEAFF.

The rearrangement joins TRBV10-1 to TRBJ2-1, with 7 bases aligning to TRBD1. Per germline, CDR1 WNHNN and CDR2 SYGVQD (reference sequence). V trimming: 8 bases; J trimming: 3 bases; junction bases outside the gene matches: 10. The CDR3 length is 15 residues. CDR3 coding DNA: TGCGCCAGCTCAGATTCGGGACAGATCTACAATGAGCAGTTCTTC. Protein: CASSDSGQIYNEQFF.

This chain connects TRBV2 to TRBJ2-3, with D unresolved. The CDR3 runs 13 residues. V was pared by 7 bases and J by 4 bases, with 12 bases between. In germline, CDR1 is SNHLY, CDR2 FYNNEI. This chain's CDR3 is CASNPLGPDTQYF. The DNA for the CDR3 is TGTGCCAGCAACCCGCTCGGACCAGATACGCAGTATTTT.

The chain has TRBV7-8 and TRBJ1-1, with TRBD1 as a possible D gene (5 bases). Between the trimmed V and J ends, which lost 2 bases and 2 bases, there was a span of 24 bases. This CDR3 has 19 residues. The germline V gene encodes CDR1 SGHVS and CDR2 FQNEAQ. In nucleotides, the CDR3 is TGTGCCAGCAGCTTAAGTTCCCCTTCGGGGCCTACGTATAACACTGAAGCTTTCTTT. It yields the protein CASSLSSPSGPTYNTEAFF.

This chain links TRBV7-6 with TRBJ2-1; no clear D gene. Trimming left V 5 bases short and J 2 bases short, with 19 bases between. This CDR3 region has 17 residues. Germline V gene lookup returns CDR1 SGHVS and CDR2 FNYEAQ. This CDR3 reads CASSPRRPGYAYNEQFF. CDR3 DNA: TGTGCCAGCAGCCCCCGGCGGCCCGGATACGCCTACAATGAGCAGTTCTTC.